The 3 T cell receptor beta chains reported below all come from one sample, sequenced in a study of blood T cell repertoires in COVID-19. Only in-frame clones appear in the TCRdb table, and some are missing; sequencing was by immunoSEQ multiplex PCR. Of 200,000 to 250,000 clones listed, about 89% were seen once; the top ten hold roughly 6%. The sample was peripheral blood. These receptors were collected from a man aged 55 to 70 who had recovered from COVID-19.

The chain employs TRBV21-1 and TRBJ1-5; the table assigns TRBD1, which was not confirmed against the DNA. TRBV21-1 has pseudogene status. The CDR3 covers 17 residues. The CDR3, as DNA: TGTGCCAGCAGCAAAGTTGGGGACAGGGCAAAAACTCAGCCCCAGCATTTT. Amino acid sequence: CASSKVGDRAKTQPQHF.

The V and J genes are TRBV10-3 and TRBJ1-2; D possibly corresponds to TRBD1 (6 bases). Germline-derived CDR1 and CDR2 are ENHRY and SYGVKD. This CDR3 comprises 12 residues. V lost 5 bases to trimming and J lost 5 bases, with 9 bases between them. The CDR3 sequence: CAISRTDYGYTF. The CDR3 DNA reads TGTGCCATCAGTAGGACAGATTATGGCTACACCTTC.

This sequence joins TRBV19 and TRBJ2-7; D is undetermined. Germline V lookup: CDR1 LNHDA, CDR2 SQIVND (reference sequence). This CDR3 region has 14 residues. Trimming pared 1 base from V and 5 bases from J, leaving 12 bases between. The DNA of the CDR3 is TGTGCCAGTAGTATAGCTGTTCAGATTCACGAGCAGTACTTC. It yields the protein CASSIAVQIHEQYF.